This T cell receptor beta chain was retrieved from a study of radiotherapy plus CTLA-4 blockade in lung cancer. At the level of the study: An objective response was seen in under 20% of patients, and disease control in 25% to 40%.

The CDR3 covers 15 residues. V dropped 7 bases and J dropped 1 base, with 13 bases sitting between them. Per germline, CDR1 MNHNS and CDR2 SASEGT. Assay: immunoSEQ multiplex PCR; the TCRdb copy retains only in-frame clones and omits some. The data show 80,000 to 100,000 clones, roughly 74% seen once. The rearrangement joins TRBV6-1 to TRBJ2-2, with a possible D match to TRBD1 (5 bases). The sample was peripheral blood, taken from a patient treated with radiotherapy plus ipilimumab. This TCR was sampled from a human donor with non-small cell lung cancer who had a partial response to radiotherapy plus ipilimumab. Some clones in this sample may be carry-over from other donors' samples. The CDR3 DNA follows: TGTGCCAGCACTTTATATGGACAGAACACCGGGGAGCTGTTTTTT. This codes for CASTLYGQNTGELFF.